This T cell receptor beta chain is from a study of graft-versus-host responses after intestinal transplantation. Turning to the study itself: Tacrolimus and steroids were given for two to four years to all recipients after anti-thymocyte globulin induction.

Worth noting for this clone: Its matching antigen is unknown.

V gave up 0 bases and J gave up 5 bases, with 15 bases separating them. CDR3 size: 16 residues. The germline gives CDR1 SGHKS, CDR2 YYEKEE (reference sequence). Sequenced by immunoSEQ multiplex PCR; TCRdb stores in-frame clones only, minus some. This table has about 89,000 clones, approximately 94% appearing once. Sequences were derived from unstimulated CD8+ T cells sorted from spleen or lymph node cells, sampled before intestinal transplant. The chain employs TRBV5-5 and TRBJ2-1, with D possibly matching TRBD2 (7 bases). This clonotype was sampled from a human donor who received an intestinal transplant. The CDR3 coding sequence is TGTGCCAGCAGCTTGGCCCAAGGGGGAGGGCACAATGAGCAGTTCTTC. Encoded protein: CASSLAQGGGHNEQFF.